Below are 26 T cell receptor beta chains sequenced from a single sample in a study of cytomegalovirus exposure and HLA in healthy donors. This PCR relied on a set of 60 Vbeta primers and 13 Jbeta primers. This table comes from immunoSEQ multiplex PCR, and its TCRdb copy is limited to in-frame clones, with some not included. This sample carries about 130,000 clones, roughly four fifths of them seen once, and the ten largest clones take roughly 1%. Sequenced material: PBMCs. The receptors come from a woman between 55 and 75 years old in good health and CMV-seronegative.

The chain carries TRBV7-3 and TRBJ2-1; 7 nucleotides line up with TRBD1. The CDR3 is 16 amino acids. Germline CDR1 is SGHTA and CDR2 is FQGTGA. J gave up 6 bases and V 3 bases, and 11 bases lay outside the gene matches. The CDR3 DNA sequence: TGTGCCAGCAGCTTCCTCGGACAGGCAACGGCCAATGAGCAGTTCTTC. This encodes CASSFLGQATANEQFF.

The rearrangement joins TRBV27 to TRBJ1-5; possibly TRBD1 for D (5 bases). Trimming took 8 bases from V and 2 from J, leaving 19 bases between them. The CDR3 extends over 16 amino acids. The V gene's germline CDR1 is MNHEY and CDR2 SMNVEV (reference sequence). CDR3 sequence: CASGRQTNLGNQPQHF. DNA of the CDR3: TGTGCCAGCGGTCGACAGACAAACCTCGGCAATCAGCCCCAGCATTTT.

V gene TRBV30 combines with J gene TRBJ2-1; 7 bases match TRBD1. The CDR3 extends over 14 amino acids. The germline CDR1 and CDR2 sequences are GTSNPN and SVGIG (reference sequence). J was trimmed by 4 bases and V by 1 base; bases with no gene match: 4. The CDR3 coding sequence is TGTGCCTGGAGTGGCGGACAGGTTTACAATGAGCAGTTCTTC. This sequence encodes CAWSGGQVYNEQFF.

V and J are TRBV10-3 and TRBJ1-1; 8 bases fit TRBD1. Germline V CDR1 and CDR2: ENHRY, SYGVKD. V dropped 6 bases and J dropped 2; count of bases not matched to a gene: 8. The CDR3 contains 15 residues. CDR3 sequence (DNA): TGTGCCATCAGGACAACGGACAGGGCAAACACTGAAGCTTTCTTT. It yields the protein CAIRTTDRANTEAFF.

This rearrangement joins TRBV2 to TRBJ2-7, with a tentative D call TRBD1 (6 bases). The V end was cut by 5 bases, the J end by 0 bases, with 11 bases between. The CDR3 is made up of 14 amino acids. Germline V lookup: CDR1 SNHLY, CDR2 FYNNEI. The CDR3 reads CASSPDRSSYEQYF. The CDR3 DNA reads as TGTGCCAGCAGTCCCGACAGGAGCTCCTACGAGCAGTACTTC.

The chain recombines TRBV28 with TRBJ1-2; TRBD1 agrees at 9 bases. CDR1 is MDHEN, CDR2 SYDVKM, per germline. This CDR3 contains 12 residues. V gave up 6 bases and J gave up 8 bases; unmatched junction bases: 4. CDR3 DNA: TGTGCCAGCAGGCCACAGGGGGCAGGCTACACCTTC. It yields the protein CASRPQGAGYTF.

Points on this clone: An end of the junction differs from the germline gene, which may be a read error. The V and J genes are TRBV14 and TRBJ1-2; tentative D call: TRBD1 (5 bases). This CDR3 contains 15 residues. Germline CDR1 SGHDN, CDR2 FVKESK. The CDR3 loop is CASSQVMGLGYGHTF. As DNA, the CDR3 is TGTGCCAGCAGCCAAGTGATGGGGCTCGGCTATGGCCACACCTTC. The entire variable domain, with the rest obtained from reference TRBV14 and TRBJ1-2, is as follows: EAGVTQFPSHSVIEKGQTVTLRCDPISGHDNLYWYRRVMGKEIKFLLHFVKESKQDESGMPNNRFLAERTGGTYSTLKVQPAELEDSGVYFCASSQVMGLGYGHTFGSGTRLTVV.

The chain combines TRBV6-1 with TRBJ2-7; 9 nucleotides agree with TRBD2. J lost 2 bases, V lost 2 bases, and 4 bases had no gene match. Germline loops: CDR1 MNHNS, CDR2 SASEGT. The CDR3 runs to 15 residues. CDR3 bases: TGTGCCAGCAGTGAAAGGCGGGAGGGCGCCTACGAGCAGTACTTC. This codes for CASSERREGAYEQYF.

This chain uses TRBV25-1 with TRBJ1-4; D may be TRBD1 (6 bases). This CDR3 spans 14 amino acids. Germline CDR1 is MGHDK and CDR2 is SYGVNS. The germline V and J ends were trimmed by 3 bases and 8 bases, with 13 bases remaining between them. CDR3 DNA sequence: TGTGCCAGCAGTGATGGGGGCGCAACCGAAAAACTGTTTTTT. Encoded protein: CASSDGGATEKLFF.

The chain joins TRBV6-1 to TRBJ2-1; the match to TRBD1 covers 9 bases. Per germline, CDR1 MNHNS and CDR2 SASEGT. The J segment lost 9 bases and the V segment lost 7 bases, leaving 10 bases of the junction unmatched. This CDR3 has 14 residues. CDR3 DNA sequence: TGTGCCAGCATCCGGGACAGGGCCGGGGGTGAGCAGTTCTTC. The encoded protein is CASIRDRAGGEQFF.

J is TRBJ2-1 and V is TRBV19; 7 bases are a match to TRBD2. The V segment lost 1 base and the J segment 4 bases; nucleotides outside the gene matches: 4. The CDR3 has 15 residues. Germline CDR1 is LNHDA and CDR2 is SQIVND (reference sequence). The CDR3 region is CASSIGIAGYNEQFF. For the CDR3, the DNA is TGTGCCAGTAGTATAGGAATAGCGGGTTACAATGAGCAGTTCTTC.

The chain uses TRBV4-1 and TRBJ2-5; tentative D call: TRBD2 (5 bases). V lost 4 bases and J 1 base, leaving 10 bases between the germline ends. The V gene's germline CDR1 is MGHRA and CDR2 YSYEKL. The CDR3 is 14 residues long. Here the CDR3 reads CASSPMGVQETQYF. Written as DNA, the CDR3 is TGCGCCAGCAGCCCCATGGGAGTCCAAGAGACCCAGTACTTC.

The V call is TRBV10-2, the J call TRBJ2-7; tentative D call: TRBD2 (5 bases). The CDR3 spans 13 residues. Germline V gene data show CDR1 as WSHSY and CDR2 as SAAADI. V was shortened by 6 bases and J by 3 bases, with 12 bases between the two germline ends. The CDR3 spells CASRGGSVYEQYF. The CDR3 DNA sequence: TGCGCCAGCAGAGGAGGTTCAGTCTACGAGCAGTACTTC.

This chain joins TRBV28 and TRBJ1-3; 10 bases line up with TRBD1. Germline CDR1 is MDHEN and CDR2 is SYDVKM. This CDR3 spans 16 amino acids. J lost 0 bases, V lost 6 bases, and 5 bases had no gene match. As DNA, the CDR3 is TGTGCCAGCAGCCCGGGACAGGGGTTCTCTGGAAACACCATATATTTT. This sequence encodes CASSPGQGFSGNTIYF.

The chain has TRBV4-1 and TRBJ2-7, with 8 bases aligning to TRBD1. The CDR3 is 14 amino acids. Germline V gives CDR1 MGHRA, CDR2 YSYEKL. V was pared by 1 base and J by 3 bases, with 2 bases of the junction left unmatched. CDR3 coding DNA: TGCGCCAGCAGCCAAGGACAGGGGCTCTACGAGCAGTACTTC. Translating it yields CASSQGQGLYEQYF.

The chain employs TRBV6-1 and TRBJ1-1; 8 bases are shared with TRBD1. J was trimmed by 4 bases and V by 2 bases; bases with no gene match: 6. CDR3 length: 15 amino acids. Germline V gene lookup returns CDR1 MNHNS and CDR2 SASEGT. The CDR3 loop reads CASSEINRGTTEAFF. CDR3 in DNA: TGTGCCAGCAGTGAAATTAACAGGGGGACCACTGAAGCTTTCTTT.

This clone was observed a single time. V gene TRBV7-2 combines with J gene TRBJ2-1; D gene unclear. The V end was cut by 3 bases, the J end by 5 bases, with 5 bases between. In germline, CDR1 is SGHTA, CDR2 FQGNSA. The CDR3 is 12 amino acids. The CDR3, as DNA: TGTGCCAGCAGCTTGCCGGACAATGAGCAGTTCTTC. It yields the protein CASSLPDNEQFF.

The chain recombines TRBV29-1 with TRBJ2-1, with TRBD1 matching over 7 bases. J was trimmed by 7 bases and V by 7 bases; bases with no gene match: 4. The CDR3 covers 11 residues. Per germline, CDR1 SQVTM and CDR2 ANQGSEA. This CDR3 reads CSATGMNEQFF. In DNA, the CDR3 is TGCAGCGCGACAGGGATGAATGAGCAGTTCTTC.

This clone was seen a handful of times. The genes are TRBV6-5 and TRBJ2-7; 9 nucleotides line up with TRBD1. CDR1 is MNHEY and CDR2 is SVGAGI in the germline V gene. J was trimmed by 2 bases and V by 3 bases; bases with no gene match: 5. The CDR3 is 15 residues long. CDR3 nucleotides: TGTGCCAGCAGTTATCGACAGGGGGACCCCTACGAGCAGTACTTC. Translating it yields CASSYRQGDPYEQYF.

This chain links TRBV7-6 with TRBJ1-1, with D maybe TRBD1 (6 bases). Germline values: CDR1 SGHVS, CDR2 FNYEAQ. The CDR3 runs to 15 residues. V lost 4 bases and J 1 base, leaving 13 bases between the germline ends. CDR3 protein: CASSSGDTENTEAFF. CDR3 DNA: TGTGCCAGCAGCTCAGGGGACACAGAGAACACTGAAGCTTTCTTT.

The gene calls are TRBV7-2 and TRBJ2-1, with 8 bases that match TRBD1. The V segment lost 5 bases and the J segment 2 bases; nucleotides outside the gene matches: 8. This CDR3 is 16 amino acids long. Germline V lookup: CDR1 SGHTA, CDR2 FQGNSA. CDR3 residues: CASSPDGTGAYNEQFF. The CDR3 coding sequence is TGTGCCAGCAGCCCCGACGGGACAGGAGCCTACAATGAGCAGTTCTTC.

The chain uses TRBV2 and TRBJ2-1; D is possibly TRBD2 (6 bases). Germline CDR1 and CDR2: SNHLY and FYNNEI. Trimming pared 6 bases from V and 6 bases from J, leaving 21 bases between. The CDR3 spans 16 residues. CDR3 nucleotides: TGTGCCAGCAGGCAGTACGACGAGCGGGTGAGCAATGAGCAGTTCTTC. It translates to CASRQYDERVSNEQFF.

This clone has only a few counts. The chain links TRBV9 to TRBJ2-5; 7 nucleotides line up with TRBD2. Per germline, CDR1 SGDLS and CDR2 YYNGEE. V shed 4 bases and J 5 bases; nucleotides not matched to a gene: 14. This CDR3 contains 16 residues. As DNA, the CDR3 is TGTGCCAGCAGCCCGCCCTTAGGGGTGGGAGGGGAGACCCAGTACTTC. Encoded protein: CASSPPLGVGGETQYF.

The chain links TRBV9 to TRBJ2-7, with D maybe TRBD1 (6 bases). This CDR3 contains 14 residues. CDR1 is SGDLS and CDR2 is YYNGEE in the germline V gene. V was cut by 4 bases and J by 6 bases, with 17 bases left in between. CDR3 sequence: CASSTTGLRSEQYF. The CDR3 region has the DNA TGTGCCAGCAGCACTACAGGGTTGAGGAGCGAGCAGTACTTC.

This clone has only a few counts. This sequence joins TRBV5-1 and TRBJ2-6; TRBD1 matches at 9 bases. Per the germline V gene, CDR1 is SGHRS and CDR2 is YFSETQ. V shed 3 bases and J 0 bases; nucleotides not matched to a gene: 10. The CDR3 runs to 19 residues. The CDR3 sequence: CASSWDRVSALSGANVLTF. Written as DNA, the CDR3 is TGCGCCAGCAGCTGGGACAGGGTGAGTGCCCTCTCTGGGGCCAACGTCCTGACTTTC.

The genes are TRBV11-1 and TRBJ2-7; TRBD2 agrees at 12 bases. Per germline, CDR1 SGHAT and CDR2 FQDESV (reference sequence). The CDR3 spans 17 residues. The V gene end was trimmed by 0 bases and the J gene end by 4 bases; junction bases not matched to a gene: 7. Here the CDR3 DNA reads TGTGCCAGCAGCTTAGCGCGGACTAGCGGGGTTTGGTACGAGCAGTACTTC. This translates into CASSLARTSGVWYEQYF.